The 15 T cell receptor beta chains given below trace back to one sample, sequenced in a study of regulatory T cells in long-lasting Graves disease. Time point here: persistent/refractory GD, antithyroid drugs over 5 years with positive TRAb. PBMCs were the source of the RNA used for TCR sequencing. Assembly of TCR beta libraries relied on iRepertoire HTBI primers together with Arm-PCR of CDR3 regions. TCRdb re-derived calls from the multiplex PCR reads in MiXCR, one entry per CDR3 protein. This sample has a few hundred thousand distinct CDR3 sequences, with approximately 25% found just once. Sequenced material: peripheral blood mononuclear cells (PBMCs), taken when the disease was refractory, from a patient treated with antithyroid drugs. These receptors all come from a woman between 40 and 55 years old with Graves disease.

The chain is built from TRBV6-9 and TRBJ2-1, with TRBD2 identical over 12 bases. Germline CDR1 is MNHGY and CDR2 is SVAAGI. The CDR3 is 18 residues long. V dropped 4 bases and J dropped 5; count of bases not matched to a gene: 12. CDR3 coding DNA: TGTGCCAGCAGTTCTGGGGGGCTAGCGGGAGGGGATCACAATGAGCAGTTCTTC. Translating it yields CASSSGGLAGGDHNEQFF.

This clonotype turned up a few times. The J gene is TRBJ2-7, the V gene TRBV6-1, with 7 positions matching TRBD1. V was pared by 6 bases and J by 2 bases, with 7 bases of the junction left unmatched. From germline, CDR1 is MNHNS and CDR2 SASEGT. The CDR3 sequence is 14 residues long. This CDR3 is CASRTGTATYEQYF. CDR3 coding DNA: TGTGCCAGCAGGACAGGGACGGCTACCTACGAGCAGTACTTC.

The chain carries TRBV11-2 and TRBJ1-1, with a tentative D call TRBD1 (5 bases). Trimming removed 7 bases from V and 4 bases from J, with 10 bases in between. CDR3 length: 12 residues. Germline CDR1 SGHAT, CDR2 FQNNGV. This chain's CDR3 is CASKGVRTEAFF. The DNA for the CDR3 is TGTGCCAGCAAAGGGGTGCGCACTGAAGCTTTCTTT.

This clonotype appeared a few times. This chain connects TRBV7-3 to TRBJ2-1, with 7 nucleotides matching TRBD2. The germline gives CDR1 SGHTA, CDR2 FQGTGA. V gave up 2 bases and J gave up 8 bases; unmatched junction bases: 9. The CDR3 has 15 residues. The CDR3 DNA reads as TGTGCCAGCAGCTTATACGGCGGGAGAGTAGATGAGCAGTTCTTC. Its protein product is CASSLYGGRVDEQFF.

This clonotype was detected many times. The chain has TRBV20-1 and TRBJ2-4; the match to TRBD2 covers 11 bases. J was trimmed by 9 bases and V by 5 bases; bases with no gene match: 9. The CDR3 runs 14 residues. Germline CDR1 reads DFQATT; CDR2 reads SNEGSKA (reference sequence). The CDR3 bases are TGCAGTGCTCCAACAGTAGCGGGAGGGCTCATTCAGTACTTC. Its protein product is CSAPTVAGGLIQYF.

This clonotype was detected ten times or more. The genes are TRBV7-9 and TRBJ2-5; possibly TRBD1 for D (6 bases). The germline V gene encodes CDR1 SEHNR and CDR2 FQNEAQ (reference sequence). V was pared by 1 base and J by 2 bases, with 14 bases between. The CDR3 runs 16 residues. Here the CDR3 DNA reads TGTGCCAGCAGCTTAGGGGTGACAGGAGGTCAAGAGACCCAGTACTTC. Its protein is CASSLGVTGGQETQYF.

This chain connects TRBV10-3 to TRBJ1-2, with 8 positions matching TRBD1. Germline CDR1 reads ENHRY; CDR2 reads SYGVKD. The CDR3 extends over 16 amino acids. V shed 5 bases and J 0 bases; nucleotides not matched to a gene: 8. CDR3 in amino acids: CAISTGQVRPNYGYTF. CDR3 nucleotides: TGTGCCATCAGTACGGGACAGGTCCGACCTAACTATGGCTACACCTTC.

A word on this clonotype: Germline and junction disagree at one end, which may indicate a read error. This chain joins TRBV7-2 and TRBJ2-7, with a possible D match to TRBD2 (6 bases). Germline-derived CDR1 and CDR2 are SGHTA and FQGNSA. The CDR3 covers 15 residues. CDR3 coding DNA: TGTGCCAGCACCTTACTTGGGGGGATGGGGCGCGAGCAGTACTTC. It translates to CASTLLGGMGREQYF.

This rearrangement joins TRBV9 to TRBJ2-2, with D possibly TRBD1 on 6 matching bases. The CDR3 spans 15 residues. V lost 0 bases, J lost 3 bases, and 9 bases lay in between. Germline CDR1 SGDLS, CDR2 YYNGEE. CDR3 protein: CASSVGGRDTGELFF. DNA of the CDR3: TGTGCCAGCAGCGTAGGGGGGCGAGACACCGGGGAGCTGTTTTTT.

This clonotype was counted a few times. The chain combines TRBV5-1 with TRBJ2-7; 7 positions agree with TRBD1. Germline CDR1 reads SGHRS; CDR2 reads YFSETQ. The CDR3 covers 12 residues. The junction had 4 bases not matched to a gene; V was cut back by 3 bases and J by 7 bases. The CDR3 here is CASSYDRDEQYF. CDR3 bases: TGCGCCAGCAGCTATGACAGGGATGAGCAGTACTTC.

This clonotype has more than one count but fewer than ten. With a much larger clone just one base away, this may be a read error. The rearrangement links TRBV12-3 or TRBV12-4 to TRBJ2-7; possible D gene TRBD2, 6 bases. The V end lost 0 bases, the J end lost 6 bases, and 15 bases lay between the germline ends. This CDR3 contains 15 residues. The CDR3 nucleotides read TGTGCCAGCAGTTTAGCGTGCCTAGCGAGGGGCGAGCAGTACTTC. The encoded protein is CASSLACLARGEQYF.

This clonotype was found a few times. The chain couples TRBV30 to TRBJ2-2; D is perhaps TRBD1 or TRBD2 (5 bases each). Germline loops: CDR1 GTSNPN, CDR2 SVGIG (reference sequence). This CDR3 has 13 amino acids. V was shortened by 8 bases and J by 2 bases, with 12 bases between the two germline ends. DNA for the CDR3: TGTGCCACCCCGGGACCTAACACCGGGGAGCTGTTTTTT. Translation gives CATPGPNTGELFF.

This clonotype was found many times. The rearrangement uses TRBV28 and TRBJ2-7; 8 positions match TRBD2. The CDR3 contains 17 residues. Per germline, CDR1 MDHEN and CDR2 SYDVKM. The J segment lost 1 base and the V segment lost 6 bases, leaving 14 bases of the junction unmatched. CDR3: CASSMIGLADQSYEQYF. The CDR3 nucleotides are TGTGCCAGCAGCATGATCGGACTAGCAGATCAATCCTACGAGCAGTACTTC.

V gene TRBV6-1 combines with J gene TRBJ1-2, with 7 bases lining up with TRBD1. Germline V gene sequence: CDR1 MNHNS, CDR2 SASEGT. The CDR3 covers 14 residues. V was clipped by 7 bases and J by 1 base; unmatched bases: 6. CDR3 nucleotide sequence: TGTGCCAGCACCGGGACAGAGCATAACTATGGCTACACCTTC. It is translated as CASTGTEHNYGYTF.

This clonotype has only a few counts. This may stem from a read error, because a much larger clone lies one nucleotide away. The chain uses TRBV28 and TRBJ1-2; TRBD1 might be the D (5 bases). This CDR3 comprises 17 residues. From germline, CDR1 is MDHEN and CDR2 SYDVKM. V shed 2 bases and J shed 5 bases, with 21 bases lying between them. The CDR3 DNA reads TGTGCCAGCAGTTTAGGAGGCAAGTTGGGGGGTATATATGGCTACACCTTC. It is translated as CASSLGGKLGGIYGYTF.